Below are 8 T cell receptor beta chains sequenced from a single sample in a study of cytomegalovirus exposure and HLA in healthy donors. The PCR was carried out with 60 Vbeta primers and 13 Jbeta primers. This table comes from immunoSEQ multiplex PCR, and its TCRdb copy is limited to in-frame clones, with some not included. The sample shows about 200,000 clones, 70% to 80% of them seen only once. What was sequenced was PBMCs. The receptors derive from a girl under 18 in good health and CMV-seropositive.

This clone has more than one count but fewer than ten. The chain uses TRBV2 and TRBJ2-7, with TRBD1 matching 7 bases. Germline V gives CDR1 SNHLY, CDR2 FYNNEI. CDR3 length: 15 amino acids. V was clipped by 6 bases and J by 1 base; unmatched bases: 9. The CDR3 region has the DNA TGTGCCAGCAGGGGACGACAGGGACAGTCCTACGAGCAGTACTTC. Protein sequence: CASRGRQGQSYEQYF. The full variable domain, completed using reference TRBV2 and TRBJ2-7, is EPEVTQTPSHQVTQMGQEVILRCVPISNHLYFYWYRQILGQKVEFLVSFYNNEISEKSEIFDDQFSVERPDGSNFTLKIRSTKLEDSAMYFCASRGRQGQSYEQYFGPGTRLTVT.

The chain is built from TRBV9 and TRBJ2-1; TRBD2 might be the D (5 bases). The V and J ends lost 1 base and 1 base respectively, with 9 bases between them. The V gene's germline CDR1 is SGDLS and CDR2 YYNGEE. There are 15 residues in the CDR3. The CDR3 loop is CASSVLGGSYNEQFF. The CDR3 DNA is TGTGCCAGCAGCGTACTGGGCGGGTCCTACAATGAGCAGTTCTTC.

The rearrangement uses TRBV29-1 and TRBJ2-6; a weak D match, TRBD2 (6 bases). The germline CDR1 and CDR2 sequences are SQVTM and ANQGSEA. The V gene lost 3 bases and the J gene lost 2 bases, with 8 bases spanning the gap. The CDR3 runs to 14 residues. CDR3 nucleotide sequence: TGCAGCGTTGAGGGGGGAACTGGGGCCAACGTCCTGACTTTC. This encodes CSVEGGTGANVLTF. Full variable domain (rest looked up from reference TRBV29-1 and TRBJ2-6): SAVISQKPSRDICQRGTSLTIQCQVDSQVTMMFWYRQQPGQSLTLIATANQGSEATYESGFVIDKFPISRPNLTFSTLTVSNMSPEDSSIYLCSVEGGTGANVLTFGAGSRLTVL.

The rearrangement links TRBV11-2 to TRBJ2-7; possibly TRBD1 for D (6 bases). The V and J ends lost 5 bases and 7 bases respectively, with 12 bases between them. Per germline, CDR1 SGHAT and CDR2 FQNNGV. The CDR3 is 12 amino acids. CDR3 DNA sequence: TGTGCCAGCAGCCGTGGGGGCGGGGAGCAGTACTTC. This translates into CASSRGGGEQYF.

The chain is built from TRBV27 and TRBJ2-2; 8 positions agree with TRBD2. The CDR3 contains 15 residues. Trimming at V came to 5 bases and at J to 0 bases, leaving 2 bases not matched to a gene. Per the germline V gene, CDR1 is MNHEY and CDR2 is SMNVEV (reference sequence). The CDR3: CASSRAGANTGELFF. CDR3 nucleotide sequence: TGTGCCAGCAGTCGAGCGGGGGCGAACACCGGGGAGCTGTTTTTT.

The rearrangement joins TRBV5-1 to TRBJ2-2; TRBD1 aligns across 7 bases. The CDR3 covers 13 residues. Germline V gene lookup returns CDR1 SGHRS and CDR2 YFSETQ. With 5 bases clipped from V and 6 bases from J, the junction kept 4 bases outside the gene matches. The CDR3 spells CASRRQGSGELFF. In nucleotides, the CDR3 is TGCGCCAGCAGAAGACAGGGTTCCGGGGAGCTGTTTTTT.

The chain recombines TRBV4-2 with TRBJ2-2, with TRBD1 identical over 11 bases. The CDR3 has 16 amino acids. Germline V gives CDR1 LGHNA, CDR2 YNFKEQ. V lost 2 bases, J lost 5 bases, and 4 bases stayed unmatched. CDR3 coding DNA: TGTGCCAGCAGCCAACCGGGACAGGGGGAGACCGGGGAGCTGTTTTTT. Translated, it gives CASSQPGQGETGELFF.

The V and J genes are TRBV4-3 and TRBJ1-4; TRBD1 is a possible D gene (5 bases). CDR3 length equals 14 residues. Between the trimmed V and J ends, which lost 5 bases and 4 bases, there was a span of 11 bases. CDR1 and CDR2 (germline): LGHNA, YSLEER. The DNA for the CDR3 is TGCGCCAGCAGCTCAGGGCGGGGTAATGAAAAACTGTTTTTT. Encoded protein: CASSSGRGNEKLFF.